This T cell receptor beta chain originates from a study of blood T cells in healthy people across ages (dated by TCRdb to the mid-2010s). Looking at the study overall: Template switching captured roughly one uniquely barcoded TCR beta cDNA molecule per two T cells in model experiments. To avoid experimental bias, donors of different ages were spread randomly across the sequencing lanes. Donors were grouped into four age groups: young (average approximately 15 years), middle-aged (roughly 37), aged (roughly 67) and long-lived (roughly 80). Using the same blood draw, the study looked at two additional independent replicas of 1 million unique cDNA reads for two donors, one aged 18 to 29 and the other aged 80 or older. Using deep sequencing normalized with unique cDNA molecular identifiers, the study measured how TCR beta repertoire diversity changes with age.

Systemically healthy Caucasian individuals from Russia, around 39 in total and aged about 6 to 100 years, were included as donors. Each donor gave 8 to 10 milliliters of peripheral blood, drawn into EDTA-treated Vacutainer tubes. Ficoll-Paque density-gradient centrifugation was used to isolate PBMCs, with at least 7 million per sample. Trizol reagent was used to extract total RNA from PBMCs, with at least 6 micrograms per sample. Naive CD45RAhigh/CD27high T cell percentages were measured by flow cytometry on a PBMC aliquot from every donor. Libraries were prepared through 5' RACE. The reads were generated on an Illumina HiSeq 2500. The second PCR ran for about 6 to 12 cycles and used a J-beta primer mix along with a sample-barcoded 5' primer. Each TCR beta cDNA molecule received a unique molecular identifier from a template-switch 5' adaptor carrying 12 random nucleotides. At least 3 million CDR3-containing paired-end reads were obtained from each sample. All of the RNA was converted into first-strand cDNA using the Mint cDNA synthesis kit, with a TRBC-specific oligonucleotide serving as the primer. Following uracil-DNA glycosylase treatment, all cDNA underwent a first 18-cycle PCR with the universal primers M1SS and BC2_uni_R. The original methods were these. For normalization, 1 million high-quality reads were randomly selected from each sample, with every read carrying a distinct molecular identifier. Reads with shared molecular identifiers were discarded instead of being binned into consensus sequences. CDR3 identification, clonotype clustering and error correction used MiTCR with a Q25 quality threshold and the strictest error-elimination algorithm. A nonparametric unseen species model with Euler transformation was used to estimate lower-bound total TCR beta diversity. TCRdb passed the public sequencing reads through fastp at Q25 and MiXCR, retaining productive beta sequences. Every distinct CDR3 protein forms one entry, paired with its most common genes and DNA. TCRdb's processing, not the study's, gives the V and J calls here. Present in this sample are almost 1 million distinct CDR3 sequences, just over 50% of which were seen just once. In total, the top ten clones hold roughly 23% of the sample.

Study-level results and caveats: Compared with the aged group, the long-lived group had more naive CD4+ T cells, fewer expanded clones and increased TCR diversity, suggesting age selection. Since profiling was done on bulk unsorted PBMCs, naive and antigen-experienced compartments could not be conclusively compared. Because the CMV infection status of the donors was unknown, age-related changes in expanded clonotypes may potentially have been confounded. Estimates of total diversity based on one million sequenced T cells were considered lower bounds and underestimates. A strong correlation was found between observed TCR beta diversity and the percentage of naive T cells measured by flow cytometry. As age increased, observed TCR beta diversity per million T cells dropped in a roughly linear way, and a significant reduction was already evident by age 40.

Relative to germline, V is 4 bases shorter and J is 0 bases shorter, with 10 bases between their ends. CDR1 SQVTM and CDR2 ANQGSEA are derived from the germline V gene. From the cysteine through the phenylalanine, the CDR3 covers 15 amino acids. Solely the CDR3 DNA is kept, with 45 bases framed from the first base. Worth noting for this clonotype: The antigen it recognizes is unknown. No base-level quality is on record; no much larger clone is a single base apart.

The sequence is built from TRBV29-1 and TRBJ2-6; a confident D gene designation cannot be given. This clonotype was sampled from a woman aged 60-75 years in good health. Input material: blood. The nucleotide sequence reads as follows: TGCAGCGTTGCATGGAGAGGCTCTGGGGCCAACGTCCTGACTTTC. Its protein product is CSVAWRGSGANVLTF.